Listed below are T cell receptor beta chains from one sample, sequenced in a study of Graves' ophthalmopathy and Graves' hyperthyroidism. Using its own MiXCR run on the multiplex PCR reads, TCRdb lists one record per CDR3 protein. Of about 590,000 distinct CDR3 sequences listed, 35% to 40% are singletons. Sequences were obtained from peripheral blood or thyroid tissue (not recorded which). The receptors originated from an adult man with Graves' hyperthyroidism. CDR3s include the opening cysteine and the closing phenylalanine or tryptophan. The D gene is left open where the match is weak. Part of the rows lack a size; the others show once, few, many or a class for expanded clones.

d_gene: NA
v_gene: TRBV29-1
abundance: few
j_gene: TRBJ1-5
CDR3aa: CSVGGQDQPQHF
CDR3nt: TGCAGCGTTGGCGGCCAGGATCAGCCCCAGCATTTT

d_gene: NA
v_gene: TRBV19
abundance: many
j_gene: TRBJ1-5
CDR3aa: CASSPVGGSRQPQHF
CDR3nt: TGTGCCAGTAGTCCCGTCGGTGGGAGTCGACAGCCCCAGCATTTT

d_gene: NA
v_gene: TRBV5-8
abundance: NA
j_gene: TRBJ2-2
CDR3aa: CASSIRDPRGRTGELFF
CDR3nt: TGTGCCAGCAGCATCCGGGACCCTAGGGGGAGGACCGGGGAGCTGTTTTTT

d_gene: NA
v_gene: TRBV24-1
abundance: many
j_gene: TRBJ2-2
CDR3aa: CATNTGELFF
CDR3nt: TGTGCCACCAACACCGGGGAGCTGTTTTTT

d_gene: NA
v_gene: TRBV27
abundance: few
j_gene: TRBJ2-2
CDR3aa: CASSFSFGELFF
CDR3nt: TGTGCCAGCAGTTTTTCGTTCGGGGAGCTGTTTTTT

d_gene: NA
v_gene: TRBV7-2
abundance: NA
j_gene: TRBJ1-2
CDR3aa: CASSLAGLPVGGYTF
CDR3nt: TGTGCCAGCAGTTTAGCCGGGCTTCCGGTGGGGGGCTACACCTTC

d_gene: NA
v_gene: TRBV7-9
abundance: many
j_gene: TRBJ1-6
CDR3aa: CASSTLTGSNSPLHF
CDR3nt: TGTGCCAGCAGCACGCTTACAGGGAGTAATTCACCCCTCCACTTT

d_gene: NA
v_gene: TRBV4-1
abundance: many
j_gene: TRBJ2-5
CDR3aa: CASSQVYQGTQETQYF
CDR3nt: TGCGCCAGCAGCCAAGTGTATCAAGGGACCCAAGAGACCCAGTACTTC

d_gene: TRBD1
v_gene: TRBV5-6
abundance: many
j_gene: TRBJ1-2
CDR3aa: CASSGGQGAKGYTF
CDR3nt: TGTGCCAGCAGCGGGGGGCAGGGGGCAAAGGGCTACACCTTC

d_gene: NA
v_gene: TRBV27
abundance: many
j_gene: TRBJ2-7
CDR3aa: CASSFRLVSEQYF
CDR3nt: TGTGCCAGCAGTTTCAGGCTAGTCTCCGAGCAGTACTTC

d_gene: NA
v_gene: TRBV29-1
abundance: NA
j_gene: TRBJ2-2
CDR3aa: CSARTGELFF
CDR3nt: TGCAGCGCCCGGACCGGGGAGCTGTTTTTT

d_gene: NA
v_gene: TRBV15
abundance: many
j_gene: TRBJ2-7
CDR3aa: CATSRDQGYEQYF
CDR3nt: TGTGCCACCAGCAGAGACCAGGGCTACGAGCAGTACTTC

d_gene: TRBD1
v_gene: TRBV6-1
abundance: many
j_gene: TRBJ2-6
CDR3aa: CASSEQGAGANVLTF
CDR3nt: TGTGCCAGCAGTGAACAGGGGGCAGGGGCCAACGTCCTGACTTTC

d_gene: TRBD1
v_gene: TRBV5-1
abundance: NA
j_gene: TRBJ2-7
CDR3aa: CASSTGVPDQYF
CDR3nt: TGCGCCAGCAGTACAGGGGTGCCTGATCAGTACTTC

d_gene: TRBD2
v_gene: TRBV7-8
abundance: NA
j_gene: TRBJ2-7
CDR3aa: CASSLDPGTSGEQYF
CDR3nt: TGTGCCAGCAGCTTAGACCCCGGGACTAGCGGGGAGCAGTACTTC

d_gene: TRBD1
v_gene: TRBV7-2
abundance: many
j_gene: TRBJ1-2
CDR3aa: CASSLDGVPTGDGYTF
CDR3nt: TGTGCCAGCAGCTTAGATGGGGTGCCGACAGGGGATGGCTACACCTTC

d_gene: NA
v_gene: TRBV24-1
abundance: many
j_gene: TRBJ2-5
CDR3aa: CATSEQGSYQETQYF
CDR3nt: TGTGCCACCAGTGAGCAGGGGTCGTACCAAGAGACCCAGTACTTC

d_gene: NA
v_gene: TRBV29-1
abundance: many
j_gene: TRBJ2-2
CDR3aa: CSVMYAGELFF
CDR3nt: TGCAGCGTTATGTATGCGGGGGAGCTGTTTTTT

d_gene: TRBD2
v_gene: TRBV25-1
abundance: NA
j_gene: TRBJ2-7
CDR3aa: CASSDGLAGESSYEQYF
CDR3nt: TGTGCCAGCAGTGACGGTCTAGCGGGAGAGAGCTCCTACGAGCAGTACTTC

d_gene: NA
v_gene: TRBV10-3
abundance: NA
j_gene: TRBJ1-4
CDR3aa: CAISESLRQELFF
CDR3nt: TGTGCCATCAGTGAGTCCCTGCGACAGGAACTGTTTTTT

d_gene: TRBD1
v_gene: TRBV7-9
abundance: NA
j_gene: TRBJ2-7
CDR3aa: CASSFRDRGSIYEQCF
CDR3nt: TGTGCCAGCAGCTTCCGGGACAGGGGATCAATCTACGAGCAGTGCTTC

d_gene: NA
v_gene: TRBV7-2
abundance: NA
j_gene: TRBJ1-1
CDR3aa: CASSRLAGETEAFF
CDR3nt: TGTGCCAGCAGCCGACTAGCGGGAGAGACTGAAGCTTTCTTT

d_gene: NA
v_gene: TRBV29-1
abundance: many
j_gene: TRBJ2-2
CDR3aa: CSVRRDRSTGELFF
CDR3nt: TGCAGCGTGCGGCGGGATCGGAGCACCGGGGAGCTGTTTTTT

d_gene: NA
v_gene: TRBV7-8
abundance: many
j_gene: TRBJ2-7
CDR3aa: CASSLDLVHQYF
CDR3nt: TGTGCCAGCAGCTTAGATCTTGTCCACCAGTACTTC

d_gene: TRBD2
v_gene: TRBV7-9
abundance: many
j_gene: TRBJ2-2
CDR3aa: CASRVLAANTGELFF
CDR3nt: TGTGCCAGCAGAGTCCTAGCGGCGAACACCGGGGAGCTGTTTTTT

d_gene: TRBD1
v_gene: TRBV6-1
abundance: NA
j_gene: TRBJ1-6
CDR3aa: CASTQGARSSPLHF
CDR3nt: TGTGCCAGCACCCAGGGGGCGCGGAGTTCACCCCTCCACTTT

d_gene: NA
v_gene: TRBV3-1
abundance: NA
j_gene: TRBJ2-1
CDR3aa: CASSQGGAGQFF
CDR3nt: TGTGCCAGCAGCCAAGGCGGTGCGGGGCAGTTCTTC

d_gene: TRBD2
v_gene: TRBV4-2
abundance: many
j_gene: TRBJ2-7
CDR3aa: CASSGRDYSSYEQYF
CDR3nt: TGTGCCAGCAGCGGACGGGACTACAGCTCCTACGAGCAGTACTTC

d_gene: NA
v_gene: TRBV20-1
abundance: NA
j_gene: TRBJ1-5
CDR3aa: CSASQGGHSNQPQHF
CDR3nt: TGCAGTGCTAGTCAGGGAGGGCATAGCAATCAGCCCCAGCATTTT

d_gene: TRBD1
v_gene: TRBV5-8
abundance: many
j_gene: TRBJ1-4
CDR3aa: CASNKGQIDEKLFF
CDR3nt: TGTGCCAGCAATAAGGGACAGATCGATGAAAAACTGTTTTTT

d_gene: NA
v_gene: TRBV9
abundance: many
j_gene: TRBJ1-4
CDR3aa: CASSVGPLENEKLFF
CDR3nt: TGTGCCAGCAGCGTAGGTCCATTGGAGAATGAAAAACTGTTTTTT

d_gene: TRBD1
v_gene: TRBV9
abundance: NA
j_gene: TRBJ1-5
CDR3aa: CASTPGTGLHQPQHF
CDR3nt: TGTGCCAGCACCCCGGGGACAGGTCTCCATCAGCCCCAGCATTTT

d_gene: TRBD2
v_gene: TRBV2
abundance: few
j_gene: TRBJ2-1
CDR3aa: CASRGGYNEQFF
CDR3nt: TGTGCCAGCAGGGGGGGGTACAATGAGCAGTTCTTC

d_gene: NA
v_gene: TRBV6-2/TRBV6-3
abundance: few
j_gene: TRBJ1-1
CDR3aa: CASTYAAGLVAFF
CDR3nt: TGTGCCAGCACCTACGCGGCCGGGTTGGTTGCTTTCTTT

d_gene: TRBD1
v_gene: TRBV29-1
abundance: NA
j_gene: TRBJ1-2
CDR3aa: CSVEDSDRGRGGYTF
CDR3nt: TGCAGCGTTGAAGATTCGGACAGGGGGCGGGGTGGCTACACCTTC

d_gene: NA
v_gene: TRBV7-8
abundance: NA
j_gene: TRBJ2-7
CDR3aa: CASSPYPDRSAYEQYF
CDR3nt: TGTGCCAGCAGCCCCTACCCAGACAGGTCCGCCTACGAGCAGTACTTC

d_gene: NA
v_gene: TRBV7-2
abundance: NA
j_gene: TRBJ2-7
CDR3aa: CASSEVGDTGELYF
CDR3nt: TGTGCCAGCAGTGAAGTCGGGGACACCGGGGAGCTGTACTTC

d_gene: NA
v_gene: TRBV20-1
abundance: NA
j_gene: TRBJ1-5
CDR3aa: CSARERGSNQPQHF
CDR3nt: TGCAGTGCTAGAGAACGAGGTAGCAATCAGCCCCAGCATTTT

d_gene: TRBD2
v_gene: TRBV2
abundance: many
j_gene: TRBJ2-1
CDR3aa: CASELAGTEQFF
CDR3nt: TGTGCCAGCGAACTAGCGGGGACTGAGCAGTTCTTC

d_gene: TRBD1
v_gene: TRBV5-5
abundance: NA
j_gene: TRBJ2-7
CDR3aa: CASSLATGATYEQYF
CDR3nt: TGTGCCAGCAGCTTGGCCACAGGGGCGACCTACGAGCAGTACTTC

d_gene: NA
v_gene: TRBV5-6
abundance: NA
j_gene: TRBJ2-7
CDR3aa: CASGLTGEGNEQYF
CDR3nt: TGTGCCAGCGGACTGACAGGGGAGGGGAATGAGCAGTACTTC

d_gene: TRBD2
v_gene: TRBV20-1
abundance: NA
j_gene: TRBJ2-2
CDR3aa: CSAQTGGEGELFF
CDR3nt: TGCAGCGCTCAAACGGGGGGGGAAGGGGAGCTGTTTTTT

d_gene: TRBD1
v_gene: TRBV5-1
abundance: NA
j_gene: TRBJ1-5
CDR3aa: CASSSGQGLGNQPQHF
CDR3nt: TGCGCCAGCAGCTCCGGACAGGGACTGGGCAATCAGCCCCAGCATTTT

d_gene: TRBD1
v_gene: TRBV24-1
abundance: many
j_gene: TRBJ2-7
CDR3aa: CATSDFGQGRTYEQYF
CDR3nt: TGTGCCACCAGTGATTTCGGACAGGGTAGGACCTACGAGCAGTACTTC

d_gene: NA
v_gene: TRBV9
abundance: many
j_gene: TRBJ1-2
CDR3aa: CASSLEGGDSYGYTF
CDR3nt: TGTGCCAGCAGCCTCGAGGGTGGGGATTCCTATGGCTACACCTTC

d_gene: NA
v_gene: TRBV20-1
abundance: NA
j_gene: TRBJ2-3
CDR3aa: CSARVENTDTQYF
CDR3nt: TGCAGTGCCCGGGTTGAGAACACAGATACGCAGTATTTT

d_gene: TRBD1
v_gene: TRBV5-1
abundance: many
j_gene: TRBJ1-4
CDR3aa: CASSFGQGQSEKLFF
CDR3nt: TGCGCCAGCAGCTTTGGACAGGGCCAAAGTGAAAAACTGTTTTTT

d_gene: TRBD1
v_gene: TRBV6-1
abundance: few
j_gene: TRBJ2-5
CDR3aa: CASSEVGTGGTETQYF
CDR3nt: TGTGCCAGCAGTGAAGTCGGAACAGGGGGCACGGAGACCCAGTACTTC

d_gene: NA
v_gene: TRBV10-3
abundance: many
j_gene: TRBJ2-7
CDR3aa: CAISEGQVTYEQYF
CDR3nt: TGTGCCATCAGTGAAGGCCAGGTAACCTACGAGCAGTACTTC

d_gene: TRBD1
v_gene: TRBV6-6
abundance: many
j_gene: TRBJ1-1
CDR3aa: CASSHQDRVNSEAFF
CDR3nt: TGTGCCAGCAGTCACCAAGACAGGGTAAACTCTGAAGCTTTCTTT

d_gene: TRBD1
v_gene: TRBV6-5
abundance: NA
j_gene: TRBJ2-2
CDR3aa: CASSQTGSGELFF
CDR3nt: TGTGCCAGCAGCCAGACAGGGTCCGGGGAGCTGTTTTTT

d_gene: NA
v_gene: TRBV10-3
abundance: many
j_gene: TRBJ1-5
CDR3aa: CAISEGGLYSNQPQHF
CDR3nt: TGTGCCATCAGTGAGGGGGGACTGTACAGCAATCAGCCCCAGCATTTT

d_gene: NA
v_gene: TRBV10-3
abundance: NA
j_gene: TRBJ2-5
CDR3aa: CAISEAGLGNQPQYF
CDR3nt: TGTGCCATCAGTGAGGCGGGGCTTGGCAATCAGCCCCAGTACTTC

d_gene: NA
v_gene: TRBV7-2
abundance: NA
j_gene: TRBJ2-4
CDR3aa: CASSEGGNIQYF
CDR3nt: TGTGCCAGCAGCGAAGGGGGAAACATTCAGTACTTC

d_gene: NA
v_gene: TRBV6-1
abundance: NA
j_gene: TRBJ1-1
CDR3aa: CASRVRGYEAFF
CDR3nt: TGTGCCAGCAGGGTACGGGGTTATGAAGCTTTCTTT

d_gene: NA
v_gene: TRBV9
abundance: NA
j_gene: TRBJ1-2
CDR3aa: CASSPLTEKYGYTF
CDR3nt: TGTGCCAGCAGCCCCCTGACAGAGAAATATGGCTACACCTTC

d_gene: NA
v_gene: TRBV7-2
abundance: NA
j_gene: TRBJ2-5
CDR3aa: CASSSQTALQETQYF
CDR3nt: TGTGCCAGCAGCTCCCAGACAGCCCTCCAAGAGACCCAGTACTTC

d_gene: TRBD1
v_gene: TRBV7-9
abundance: many
j_gene: TRBJ2-6
CDR3aa: CASSLDATGGGSGANVLTF
CDR3nt: TGTGCCAGCAGCTTGGACGCAACAGGGGGCGGCTCTGGGGCCAACGTCCTGACTTTC

d_gene: TRBD2
v_gene: TRBV15
abundance: many
j_gene: TRBJ2-6
CDR3aa: CATSRAAGAGANVLTF
CDR3nt: TGTGCCACCAGCAGAGCCGCGGGAGCTGGGGCCAACGTCCTGACTTTC